This TCR beta chain was found in a study of blood T cell repertoires in COVID-19. Background on the study: Material from acute and convalescent COVID-19 was sourced from the United States, Italy and Spain. Nucleic acid was either cDNA or gDNA, and it came from T cells, B-cell-depleted T cells, or PBMCs.

This clone was seen only a few times. TCRdb keeps only in-frame clones here, not all; method: immunoSEQ multiplex PCR. The sample consists of approximately 240,000 clones, around 82% of them appearing once. This clonotype was obtained from a woman older than 75 with active or convalescent COVID-19. The sample comprised peripheral blood.

The CDR3 is CASSPREGAAYEQYF. The CDR3 coding sequence is TGCGCCAGCAGCCCGCGGGAGGGGGCAGCCTACGAGCAGTACTTC. The chain links TRBV5-1 to TRBJ2-7; TRBD2 matches at 9 bases. Germline values: CDR1 SGHRS, CDR2 YFSETQ. The CDR3 is 15 residues long. With 4 bases clipped from V and 2 bases from J, the junction kept 7 bases outside the gene matches.